Listed below are T cell receptor beta chains from one sample, sequenced in a study of T cells in Graves' hyperthyroidism and ophthalmopathy. TCRdb analysed the multiplex PCR reads with MiXCR anew, one entry per CDR3 protein. Counted here are about 210,000 distinct CDR3 sequences, 15% to 20% occurring once; the ten biggest clones make up around 50%. Source material: blood. The receptors were sampled from a man aged 50-59 years with Graves' hyperthyroidism. Each CDR3 is given with its conserved first and last residue. D genes are given only for firm matches. Where a row states a size, it is once, few, many or the class of an expanded clone; other rows omit it.

size	V	length	J	D	DNA	CDR3
many	TRBV18	21	TRBJ2-1	TRBD2	TGTGCCAGCTCACCACCGGGCCTAGCGGGAGCCCCCTTAAGCTCCTACAATGAGCAGTTCTTC	CASSPPGLAGAPLSSYNEQFF
many	TRBV18	15	TRBJ2-7	TRBD1	TGTGCCAGCTCACCAAATTTGGACAGGCCCTACGAGCAGTACTTC	CASSPNLDRPYEQYF
few	TRBV20-1	20	TRBJ1-6	TRBD1	TGCAGTGCTTCCCCCTGGGGTACAGGGGATTGGAGCTCCTATAATTCACCCCTCCACTTT	CSASPWGTGDWSSYNSPLHF
many	TRBV24-1	16	TRBJ2-3	TRBD1	TGTGCCACCAGTGGCGCCGGGACAGGGACTACAGATACGCAGTATTTT	CATSGAGTGTTDTQYF
.	TRBV6-5	15	TRBJ2-7	TRBD2	TGTGCCAGCAGTTACTCGGGGGGGGGGAACTACGAGCAGTACTTC	CASSYSGGGNYEQYF
.	TRBV6-1	14	TRBJ2-7	.	TGTGCCAGCAGTGAAGCAGGACGGGTTTACGAGCAGTACTTC	CASSEAGRVYEQYF
few	TRBV28	16	TRBJ1-2	TRBD1	TGTGCCAGCAGTTACCCGGGACAGCTCTTTAACTATGGCTACACCTTC	CASSYPGQLFNYGYTF
few	TRBV3-1	14	TRBJ2-2	.	TGTGCCAGCAGCCTGGGGATTAACACCGGGGAGCTGTTTTTT	CASSLGINTGELFF
many	TRBV30	12	TRBJ2-2	.	TGTGCCTGGAGTGTATGGGCCGGGGAGCTGTTTTTT	CAWSVWAGELFF
few	TRBV6-1	15	TRBJ2-7	TRBD2	TGTGCCAGCAGGAAACTAGCGGAGAGCTCCTACGGGCAGTACTTC	CASRKLAESSYGQYF
many	TRBV3-1	16	TRBJ1-2	TRBD1	TGTGCCAGCAGCCAAGCCGACAGGGGGCTCTACTATGGCTACACCTTC	CASSQADRGLYYGYTF
.	TRBV4-2	16	TRBJ1-2	TRBD1	TGTGCCAGCAGCCGCACCGGGACAGGGGAAATCTATGGCTACACCTTC	CASSRTGTGEIYGYTF